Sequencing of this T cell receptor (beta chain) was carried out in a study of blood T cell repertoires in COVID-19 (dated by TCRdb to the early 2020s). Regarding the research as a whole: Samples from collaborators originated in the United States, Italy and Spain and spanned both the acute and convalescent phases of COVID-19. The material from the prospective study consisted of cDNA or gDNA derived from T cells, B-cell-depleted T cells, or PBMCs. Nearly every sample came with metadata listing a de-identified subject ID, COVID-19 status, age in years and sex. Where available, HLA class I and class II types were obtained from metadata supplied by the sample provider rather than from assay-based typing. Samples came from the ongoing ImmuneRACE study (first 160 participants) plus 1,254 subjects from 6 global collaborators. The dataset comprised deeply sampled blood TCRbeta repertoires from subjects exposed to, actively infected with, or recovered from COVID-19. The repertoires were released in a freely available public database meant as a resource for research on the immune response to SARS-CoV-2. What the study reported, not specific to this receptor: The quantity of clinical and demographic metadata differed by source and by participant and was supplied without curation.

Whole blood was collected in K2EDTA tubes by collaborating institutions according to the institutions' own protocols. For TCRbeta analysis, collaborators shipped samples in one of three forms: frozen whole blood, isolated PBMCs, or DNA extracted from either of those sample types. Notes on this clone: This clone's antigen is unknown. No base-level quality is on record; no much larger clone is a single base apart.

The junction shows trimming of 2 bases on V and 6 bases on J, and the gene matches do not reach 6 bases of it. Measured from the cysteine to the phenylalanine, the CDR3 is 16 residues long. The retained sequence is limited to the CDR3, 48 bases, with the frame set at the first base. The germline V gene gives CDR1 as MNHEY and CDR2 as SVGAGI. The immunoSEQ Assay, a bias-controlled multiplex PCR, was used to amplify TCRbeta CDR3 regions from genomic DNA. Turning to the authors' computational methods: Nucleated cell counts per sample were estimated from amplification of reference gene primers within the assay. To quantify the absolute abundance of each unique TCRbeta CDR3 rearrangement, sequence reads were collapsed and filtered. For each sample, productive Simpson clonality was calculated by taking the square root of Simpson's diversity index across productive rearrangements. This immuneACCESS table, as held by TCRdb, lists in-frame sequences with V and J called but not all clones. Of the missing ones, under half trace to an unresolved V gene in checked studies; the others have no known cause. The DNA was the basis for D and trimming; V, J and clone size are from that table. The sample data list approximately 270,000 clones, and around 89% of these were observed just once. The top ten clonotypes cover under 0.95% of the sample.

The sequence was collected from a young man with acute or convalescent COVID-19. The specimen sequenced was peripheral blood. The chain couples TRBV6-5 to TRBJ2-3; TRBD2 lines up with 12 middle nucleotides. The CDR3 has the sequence CASSYGLAGPGDTQYF. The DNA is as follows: TGTGCCAGCAGTTACGGACTAGCGGGGCCAGGGGATACGCAGTATTTT.